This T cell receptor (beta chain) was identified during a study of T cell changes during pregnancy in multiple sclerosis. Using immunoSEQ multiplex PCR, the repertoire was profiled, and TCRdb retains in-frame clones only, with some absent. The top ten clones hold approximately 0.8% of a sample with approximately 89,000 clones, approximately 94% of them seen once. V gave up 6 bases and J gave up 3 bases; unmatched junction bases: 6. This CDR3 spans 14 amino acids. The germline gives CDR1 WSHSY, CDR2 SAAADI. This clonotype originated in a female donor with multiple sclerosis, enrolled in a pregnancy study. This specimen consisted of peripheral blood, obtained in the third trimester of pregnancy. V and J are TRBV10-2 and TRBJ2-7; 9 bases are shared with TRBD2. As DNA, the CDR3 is TGCGCCAGCAGAGGACTAGCGTTGGACTACGAGCAGTACTTC. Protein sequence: CASRGLALDYEQYF.